This T cell receptor (beta chain) was obtained from a study of T cells after yellow fever vaccination. This clonotype appeared a few times. One entry per CDR3 protein results from TCRdb running MiXCR on the 5' RACE reads. This table has approximately 120,000 distinct CDR3 sequences, over 12% appearing once. This specimen consisted of CD8+ T cells sorted from PBMCs, obtained 5 days after the yellow fever booster vaccination. This sequence originates from a man aged 18 to 30 who received the YFV17D yellow fever vaccine.

CDR3 amino acids: CSARDGLAGTDTQYF. CDR3 coding DNA: TGCAGTGCTAGAGATGGTCTAGCGGGGACAGATACGCAGTATTTT. The chain uses TRBV20-1 and TRBJ2-3, with 9 bases aligning to TRBD2. The CDR3 runs to 15 residues. V lost 0 bases and J lost 3; bases outside the gene matches: 4. The germline CDR1 and CDR2 sequences are DFQATT and SNEGSKA (reference sequence).